The 30 T cell receptor beta chains presented below share a single source sample, sequenced in a study of T cell responses to AZD1222 COVID-19 vaccine. Measured with immunoSEQ multiplex PCR; TCRdb has only the in-frame clones, and not every one. The sample records 96,000 or so clones, nearly 90% being singletons. The specimen comprised peripheral blood, sampled on day 0 of AZD1222 vaccination. Source of these receptors: an adult in good health.

This chain connects TRBV7-2 to TRBJ2-1, with a weak D call TRBD1 (6 bases). V was cut by 1 base and J by 8 bases, with 12 bases left in between. Germline loops: CDR1 SGHTA, CDR2 FQGNSA. This CDR3 comprises 14 residues. CDR3 loop: CASSLVQGRDEQFF. The CDR3 DNA reads as TGTGCCAGCAGCTTAGTTCAGGGGCGAGATGAGCAGTTCTTC.

The chain is built from TRBV6-5 and TRBJ2-7; D is perhaps TRBD1 (6 bases). Deletions cut 10 bases from V and 6 bases from J, with 19 bases between. The CDR3 has 13 residues. Germline V gene lookup returns CDR1 MNHEY and CDR2 SVGAGI. CDR3 loop: CATCLDSGLEQYF. The CDR3 DNA sequence: TGTGCCACCTGTTTGGACAGTGGACTCGAGCAGTACTTC.

This chain connects TRBV5-1 to TRBJ1-1; 8 positions agree with TRBD1. The V and J ends lost 0 bases and 3 bases, in that order; junction bases with no gene match: 4. This CDR3 has 15 amino acids. CDR1 is SGHRS and CDR2 is YFSETQ in the germline V gene. The CDR3 region is CASSLADRDDTEAFF. As DNA, the CDR3 is TGCGCCAGCAGCTTGGCGGACAGGGACGACACTGAAGCTTTCTTT. The full variable domain, its missing parts supplied by reference TRBV5-1 and TRBJ1-1, is KAGVTQTPRYLIKTRGQQVTLSCSPISGHRSVSWYQQTPGQGLQFLFEYFSETQRNKGNFPGRFSGRQFSNSRSEMNVSTLELGDSALYLCASSLADRDDTEAFFGQGTRLTVV.

This CDR3 is CSVDGAGLNNEQFF. The CDR3 DNA is TGCAGCGTTGATGGCGCGGGGCTGAACAATGAGCAGTTCTTC. This rearrangement joins TRBV29-1 to TRBJ2-1, with D perhaps TRBD2 (6 bases). The CDR3 spans 14 residues. The germline V gene encodes CDR1 SQVTM and CDR2 ANQGSEA. V was pared by 3 bases and J by 5 bases, with 14 bases between.

This chain uses TRBV28 with TRBJ1-2; 9 bases agree with TRBD1. CDR3 length: 13 residues. The V segment lost 6 bases and the J segment 5 bases; nucleotides outside the gene matches: 4. The germline gives CDR1 MDHEN, CDR2 SYDVKM. The CDR3: CASRGQGTYGYTF. DNA of the CDR3: TGTGCCAGCAGAGGACAGGGGACTTATGGCTACACCTTC.

This chain joins TRBV3-1 (or the pseudogene TRBV3-2) and TRBJ2-1; 9 bases match TRBD2. The CDR3 extends over 14 amino acids. CDR1 is LGHDT and CDR2 is YNNKEL in the germline V gene (reference sequence). V was pared by 4 bases and J by 8 bases, with 6 bases of the junction left unmatched. The CDR3: CASSPLAGRYEQFF. The CDR3 region has the DNA TGTGCCAGCAGCCCCCTAGCGGGGAGATATGAGCAGTTCTTC.

This chain joins TRBV2 and TRBJ1-2; D call uncertain. In germline, CDR1 is SNHLY, CDR2 FYNNEI. Trimming cost V 5 bases and J 4 bases, with 8 bases left between them. This CDR3 is built from 12 residues. CDR3 protein: CASSYSFYGYTF. As DNA, the CDR3 is TGTGCCAGCAGTTACTCCTTCTATGGCTACACCTTC.

This chain connects TRBV3-1 (or the pseudogene TRBV3-2) to TRBJ1-1; the D is unclear. Trimming pared 6 bases from V and 8 bases from J, leaving 10 bases between. Germline loops: CDR1 LGHDT, CDR2 YNNKEL (reference sequence). The CDR3 is 11 amino acids. CDR3 in DNA: TGTGCCAGCAGAAGACTCGGGGAAGCTTTCTTT. This encodes CASRRLGEAFF.

V is TRBV12-3 or TRBV12-4 and J is TRBJ2-3; the match to TRBD1 covers 8 bases. This CDR3 region has 13 residues. The trim removed 6 bases at V and 5 bases at J, leaving 4 bases unmatched. CDR3 in amino acids: CASSRTGLDTQYF. The CDR3 nucleotides are TGTGCCAGCAGCCGGACAGGGTTAGATACGCAGTATTTT.

The chain combines TRBV19 with TRBJ2-5; tentatively, D is TRBD1 or TRBD2 (5 bases each). CDR1 is LNHDA, CDR2 SQIVND, per germline (reference sequence). This CDR3 has 11 residues. V was trimmed by 5 bases and J by 5 bases, leaving 6 bases between them. CDR3 DNA: TGTGCCAGTAGTGAGGGGGAGACCCAGTACTTC. It encodes CASSEGETQYF. The whole variable domain, filled in from reference TRBV19 and TRBJ2-5, reads DGGITQSPKYLFRKEGQNVTLSCEQNLNHDAMYWYRQDPGQGLRLIYYSQIVNDFQKGDIAEGYSVSREKKESFPLTVTSAQKNPTAFYLCASSEGETQYFGPGTRLLVL.

The rearrangement joins TRBV29-1 to TRBJ1-1; unclear D gene. The CDR3 is made up of 13 amino acids. Germline V CDR1 and CDR2: SQVTM, ANQGSEA. V dropped 2 bases and J dropped 1 base, with 8 bases sitting between them. In nucleotides, the CDR3 is TGCAGCGTTGAAACATCGCCGAACACTGAAGCTTTCTTT. Encoded protein: CSVETSPNTEAFF.

The chain employs TRBV30 and TRBJ1-1; TRBD1 is a possible D gene (5 bases). Germline V gene lookup returns CDR1 GTSNPN and CDR2 SVGIG (reference sequence). The CDR3 length is 14 residues. V lost 0 bases and J 1 base, leaving 9 bases between the germline ends. DNA of the CDR3: TGTGCCTGGAGTGTAAACAGGCAGAACACTGAAGCTTTCTTT. It encodes CAWSVNRQNTEAFF.

The chain carries TRBV6-5 and TRBJ2-7; D might be TRBD1 (5 bases). V was cut by 0 bases and J by 4 bases, with 10 bases left in between. CDR1 is MNHEY and CDR2 is SVGAGI in the germline V gene. This CDR3 spans 14 amino acids. The CDR3: CASSYSTSGYEQYF. The CDR3 nucleotides read TGTGCCAGCAGTTACTCGACATCAGGGTACGAGCAGTACTTC.

This chain connects TRBV5-1 to TRBJ2-1; 10 nucleotides agree with TRBD2. Germline V lookup: CDR1 SGHRS, CDR2 YFSETQ. Unmatched junction bases numbered 8, after V lost 0 bases and J lost 2 bases. The CDR3 is 18 amino acids. The CDR3 region has the DNA TGCGCCAGCAGCTTGGCTAGCGGGGGCCAGGTAACCTACAATGAGCAGTTCTTC. This codes for CASSLASGGQVTYNEQFF.

The chain joins TRBV4-3 to TRBJ2-2, with D unclear. The CDR3 covers 17 residues. CDR1 LGHNA and CDR2 YSLEER come from the germline V gene. Deletions cut 1 base from V and 0 bases from J, with 12 bases between. The CDR3 is CASSQVMGYSNTGELFF. CDR3 DNA sequence: TGCGCCAGCAGCCAAGTCATGGGATATTCGAACACCGGGGAGCTGTTTTTT.

The V gene is TRBV3-1 (or the pseudogene TRBV3-2), the J gene TRBJ2-7; a weak D match, TRBD2 (6 bases). V lost 3 bases and J lost 5, with 8 bases in between. The CDR3 runs to 12 residues. Germline CDR1 reads LGHDT; CDR2 reads YNNKEL (reference sequence). As DNA, the CDR3 is TGTGCCAGCAGCCAGGCGGGGAACGAGCAGTACTTC. It translates to CASSQAGNEQYF.

This chain connects TRBV19 to TRBJ2-3; possibly TRBD2 for D (6 bases). Germline values: CDR1 LNHDA, CDR2 SQIVND (reference sequence). V was trimmed by 1 base and J by 4 bases, leaving 12 bases between them. CDR3 length: 15 residues. The chain's CDR3 is CASSIAVREADTQYF. The CDR3 coding sequence is TGTGCCAGTAGTATAGCTGTCAGGGAGGCAGATACGCAGTATTTT.

J is TRBJ1-5 and V is TRBV19; D may be TRBD1 (5 bases). The CDR3 is 14 residues long. The V gene's germline CDR1 is LNHDA and CDR2 SQIVND (reference sequence). V was clipped by 1 base and J by 5 bases, with 9 bases between them. The CDR3, as DNA: TGTGCCAGTAGTATAGCGGGGGGTGATCAGCCCCAGCATTTT. This encodes CASSIAGGDQPQHF. Based on the CDR3 plus reference TRBV19 and TRBJ1-5, the full variable domain is DGGITQSPKYLFRKEGQNVTLSCEQNLNHDAMYWYRQDPGQGLRLIYYSQIVNDFQKGDIAEGYSVSREKKESFPLTVTSAQKNPTAFYLCASSIAGGDQPQHFGDGTRLSIL.

V is TRBV7-9 and J is TRBJ1-1; D is unclear. V was clipped by 11 bases and J by 4 bases, with 14 bases between them. CDR3 size: 12 residues. Germline-derived CDR1 and CDR2 are SEHNR and FQNEAQ (reference sequence). The CDR3 nucleotides read TGTGCCGTAAATTTGGGTGGCACTGAAGCTTTCTTT. This translates into CAVNLGGTEAFF.

The genes are TRBV18 and TRBJ2-1; either TRBD1 or TRBD2 may supply D (5 bases each). This CDR3 spans 14 amino acids. The germline V and J ends were trimmed by 2 bases and 5 bases, with 10 bases remaining between them. Germline V lookup: CDR1 KGHSH, CDR2 LQKENI. Here the CDR3 reads CASSPRDPNNEQFF. The CDR3 DNA is TGTGCCAGCTCACCAAGGGACCCAAACAATGAGCAGTTCTTC.

The chain has TRBV3-1 (or the pseudogene TRBV3-2) and TRBJ2-5; no clear D. The germline gives CDR1 LGHDT, CDR2 YNNKEL (reference sequence). This CDR3 comprises 13 residues. Trimming took 2 bases from V and 4 from J, leaving 8 bases between them. The CDR3 reads CASSQSVGETQYF. The CDR3 DNA sequence: TGTGCCAGCAGCCAATCGGTTGGAGAGACCCAGTACTTC.

The chain carries TRBV20-1 and TRBJ2-7; D is undetermined. This CDR3 spans 10 amino acids. Germline CDR1 DFQATT, CDR2 SNEGSKA (reference sequence). The V end lost 4 bases, the J end lost 3 bases, and 4 bases lay between the germline ends. The DNA of the CDR3 is TGCAGTGCTACAGACTACGAGCAGTACTTC. Translation gives CSATDYEQYF.

CDR3 coding DNA: TGTGCCAGCAGCTTAGGAGCCGGCGGAGCTTTCTTT. Translation: CASSLGAGGAFF. The rearrangement links TRBV11-3 to TRBJ1-1; no firm D call. Trimming shortened V by 1 base and J by 10 bases, and 10 bases separated the two germline ends. Germline V gene lookup returns CDR1 SGHNT and CDR2 YENEEA. This CDR3 is 12 amino acids long.

This clone showed up just once. The V and J genes are TRBV5-1 and TRBJ2-7; TRBD2 matches 8 bases. Germline CDR1 SGHRS, CDR2 YFSETQ. CDR3 length equals 14 residues. The junction had 1 base not matched to a gene; V was cut back by 1 base and J by 1 base. The CDR3 sequence: CASSLTSGSYEQYF. DNA of the CDR3: TGCGCCAGCAGCTTGACTAGCGGTTCCTACGAGCAGTACTTC.

The V gene is TRBV6-1, the J gene TRBJ2-7; 8 bases align to TRBD2. This CDR3 is built from 16 residues. Unmatched junction bases numbered 10, after V lost 3 bases and J lost 3 bases. Germline CDR1 reads MNHNS; CDR2 reads SASEGT. The CDR3 sequence: CASSESGGRPRYEQYF. In DNA form, the CDR3 reads TGTGCCAGCAGTGAGAGCGGGGGTCGGCCCCGCTACGAGCAGTACTTC.

This clone was seen a few times. The gene calls are TRBV19 and TRBJ1-5; D is uncertain. V was pared by 1 base and J by 7 bases, with 14 bases between. Germline assignment: CDR1 LNHDA and CDR2 SQIVND (reference sequence). The CDR3 contains 15 residues. The CDR3 sequence: CASSIGGRSHQPQHF. As DNA, the CDR3 is TGTGCCAGTAGTATAGGAGGACGGTCTCACCAGCCCCAGCATTTT. The full variable domain, rest sourced from reference TRBV19 and TRBJ1-5, is DGGITQSPKYLFRKEGQNVTLSCEQNLNHDAMYWYRQDPGQGLRLIYYSQIVNDFQKGDIAEGYSVSREKKESFPLTVTSAQKNPTAFYLCASSIGGRSHQPQHFGDGTRLSIL.

This clone is medium-sized (0.01 to 0.1%). The chain recombines TRBV3-1 (or the pseudogene TRBV3-2) with TRBJ1-2; D is undetermined. The CDR3 length is 13 residues. V was trimmed by 1 base and J by 7 bases, leaving 10 bases between them. Germline assignment: CDR1 LGHDT and CDR2 YNNKEL (reference sequence). The CDR3 reads CASSQGQIAGYTF. The CDR3, as DNA: TGTGCCAGCAGCCAAGGGCAGATTGCTGGCTACACCTTC.

This sequence joins TRBV11-1 and TRBJ1-1; D remains ambiguous. V shed 8 bases and J shed 1 base, with 11 bases lying between them. This CDR3 is 13 amino acids long. The germline gives CDR1 SGHAT, CDR2 FQDESV (reference sequence). The CDR3 DNA sequence: TGTGCCAGCCGCTCTGATTGGAACACTGAAGCTTTCTTT. Amino acids: CASRSDWNTEAFF.

The V call is TRBV19, the J call TRBJ2-3; either TRBD1 or TRBD2 may fit D (6 bases each). CDR1 is LNHDA, CDR2 SQIVND, per germline (reference sequence). Trimming shortened V by 9 bases and J by 7 bases, and 11 bases separated the two germline ends. This CDR3 region has 11 residues. CDR3 DNA: TGTGCCAGCGGGGGCGTAAATACGCAGTATTTT. It specifies CASGGVNTQYF.

The chain employs TRBV4-1 and TRBJ2-7; 9 bases match TRBD1. The trim removed 4 bases at V and 3 bases at J, leaving 7 bases unmatched. CDR3 length: 15 amino acids. The germline CDR1 and CDR2 sequences are MGHRA and YSYEKL. This chain's CDR3 is CASSLRDRVNYEQYF. The CDR3 nucleotides are TGCGCCAGCAGCCTCAGGGACAGGGTGAACTACGAGCAGTACTTC.